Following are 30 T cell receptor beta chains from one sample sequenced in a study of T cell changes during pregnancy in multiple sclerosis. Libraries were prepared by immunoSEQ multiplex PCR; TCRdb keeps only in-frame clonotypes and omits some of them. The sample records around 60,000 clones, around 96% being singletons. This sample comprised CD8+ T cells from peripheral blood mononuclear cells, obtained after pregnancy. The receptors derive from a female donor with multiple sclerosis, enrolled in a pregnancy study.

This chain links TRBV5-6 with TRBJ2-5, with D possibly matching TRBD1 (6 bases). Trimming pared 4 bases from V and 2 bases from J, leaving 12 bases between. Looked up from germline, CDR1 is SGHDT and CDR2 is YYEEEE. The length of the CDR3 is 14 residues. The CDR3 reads CASSPDSKQETQYF. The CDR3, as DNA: TGTGCCAGCAGCCCGGACAGTAAACAAGAGACCCAGTACTTC. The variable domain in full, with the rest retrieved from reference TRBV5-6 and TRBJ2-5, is DAGVTQSPTHLIKTRGQQVTLRCSPKSGHDTVSWYQQALGQGPQFIFQYYEEEERQRGNFPDRFSGHQFPNYSSELNVNALLLGDSALYLCASSPDSKQETQYFGPGTRLLVL.

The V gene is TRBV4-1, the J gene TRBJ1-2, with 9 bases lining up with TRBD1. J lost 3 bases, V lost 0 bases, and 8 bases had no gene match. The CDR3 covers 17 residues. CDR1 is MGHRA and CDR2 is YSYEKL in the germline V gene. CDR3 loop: CASSQDGGTGLYYGYTF. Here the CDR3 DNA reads TGCGCCAGCAGCCAAGATGGGGGGACAGGGCTATACTATGGCTACACCTTC.

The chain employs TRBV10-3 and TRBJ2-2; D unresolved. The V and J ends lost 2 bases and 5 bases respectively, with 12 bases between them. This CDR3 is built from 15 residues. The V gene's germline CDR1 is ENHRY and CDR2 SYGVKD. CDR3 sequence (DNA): TGTGCCATCAGTGAGGGTCAGCAGGTTACCGGGGAGCTGTTTTTT. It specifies CAISEGQQVTGELFF.

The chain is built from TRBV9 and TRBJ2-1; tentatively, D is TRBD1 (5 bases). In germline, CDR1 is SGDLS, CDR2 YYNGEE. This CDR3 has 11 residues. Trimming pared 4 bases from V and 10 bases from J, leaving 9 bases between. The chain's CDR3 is CASSSRTEQFF. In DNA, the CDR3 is TGTGCCAGCAGCTCCAGGACAGAGCAGTTCTTC.

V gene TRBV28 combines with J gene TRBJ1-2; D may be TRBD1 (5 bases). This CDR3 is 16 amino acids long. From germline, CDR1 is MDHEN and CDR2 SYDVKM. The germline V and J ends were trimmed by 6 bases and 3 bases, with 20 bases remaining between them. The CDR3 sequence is CASSPDYFDRDYGYTF. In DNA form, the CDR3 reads TGTGCCAGCAGCCCGGACTACTTCGACAGAGACTATGGCTACACCTTC.

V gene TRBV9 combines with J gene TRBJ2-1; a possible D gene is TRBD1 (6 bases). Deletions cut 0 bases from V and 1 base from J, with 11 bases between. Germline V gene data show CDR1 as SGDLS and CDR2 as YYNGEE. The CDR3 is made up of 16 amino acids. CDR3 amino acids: CASSVVGGGSYNEQFF. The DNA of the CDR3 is TGTGCCAGCAGCGTAGTAGGGGGTGGGTCCTACAATGAGCAGTTCTTC.

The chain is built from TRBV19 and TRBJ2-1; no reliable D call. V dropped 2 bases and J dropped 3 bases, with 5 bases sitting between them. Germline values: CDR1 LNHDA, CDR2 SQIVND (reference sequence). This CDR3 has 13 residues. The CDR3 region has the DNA TGTGCCAGTAGTATATCCAACTACAATGAGCAGTTCTTC. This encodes CASSISNYNEQFF.

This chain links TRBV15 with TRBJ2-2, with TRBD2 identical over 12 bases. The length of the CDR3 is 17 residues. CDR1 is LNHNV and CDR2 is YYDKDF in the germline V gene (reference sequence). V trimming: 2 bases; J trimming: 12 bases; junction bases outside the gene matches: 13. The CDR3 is CATSRPPGLAGGGQLFF. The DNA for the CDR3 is TGTGCCACCAGCAGACCCCCGGGGCTAGCGGGAGGGGGGCAGCTGTTTTTT.

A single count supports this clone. For the CDR3, the DNA is TGTGCCAGCAGTTCTCCCCCCCAGGGTCGGGGGGACGAGCAGTACTTC. Residues: CASSSPPQGRGDEQYF. The rearrangement links TRBV28 to TRBJ2-7; 7 positions match TRBD2. The CDR3 has 16 amino acids. Germline V gives CDR1 MDHEN, CDR2 SYDVKM. The ends lost 4 bases at V and 5 bases at J; junction bases unmatched: 14. The full variable domain, rest sourced from reference TRBV28 and TRBJ2-7, is DVKVTQSSRYLVKRTGEKVFLECVQDMDHENMFWYRQDPGLGLRLIYFSYDVKMKEKGDIPEGYSVSREKKERFSLILESASTNQTSMYLCASSSPPQGRGDEQYFGPGTRLTVT.

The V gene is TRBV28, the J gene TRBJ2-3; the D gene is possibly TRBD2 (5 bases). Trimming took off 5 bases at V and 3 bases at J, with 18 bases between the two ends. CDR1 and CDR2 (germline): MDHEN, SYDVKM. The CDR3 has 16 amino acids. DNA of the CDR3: TGTGCCAGCAGTGATTGGGTGATTAGCGAGACAGATACGCAGTATTTT. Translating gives CASSDWVISETDTQYF.

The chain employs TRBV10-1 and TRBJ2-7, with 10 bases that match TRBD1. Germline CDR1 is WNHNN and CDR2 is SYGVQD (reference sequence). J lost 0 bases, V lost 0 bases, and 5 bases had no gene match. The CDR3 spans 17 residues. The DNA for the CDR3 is TGCGCCAGCAGTGAGTCAGCGGGACAGGGGATCTCCTACGAGCAGTACTTC. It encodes CASSESAGQGISYEQYF.

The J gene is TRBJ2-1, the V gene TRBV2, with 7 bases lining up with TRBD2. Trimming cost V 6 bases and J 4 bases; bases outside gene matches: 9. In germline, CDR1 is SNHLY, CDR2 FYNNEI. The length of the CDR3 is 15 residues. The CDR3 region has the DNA TGTGCCAGCAGCGTCATGGGCGGGAGATACAATGAGCAGTTCTTC. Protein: CASSVMGGRYNEQFF.

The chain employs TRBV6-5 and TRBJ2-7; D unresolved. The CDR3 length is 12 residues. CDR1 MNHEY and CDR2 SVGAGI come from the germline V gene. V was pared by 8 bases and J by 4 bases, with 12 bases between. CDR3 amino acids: CASRDMGYEQYF. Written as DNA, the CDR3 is TGTGCCAGCCGAGACATGGGTTACGAGCAGTACTTC.

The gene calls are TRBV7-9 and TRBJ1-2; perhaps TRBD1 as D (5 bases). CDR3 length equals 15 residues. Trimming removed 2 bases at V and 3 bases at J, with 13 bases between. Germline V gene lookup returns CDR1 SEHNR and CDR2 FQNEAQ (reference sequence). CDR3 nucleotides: TGTGCCAGCAGCTTAACTTTGGACACCCACTATGGCTACACCTTC. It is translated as CASSLTLDTHYGYTF.

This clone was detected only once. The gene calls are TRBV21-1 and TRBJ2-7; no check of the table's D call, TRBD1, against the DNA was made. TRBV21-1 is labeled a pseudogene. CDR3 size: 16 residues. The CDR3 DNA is TGTGCCAGCAGCGAGTCCGGGACACTGACCACCTACGAGCAGTACTTC. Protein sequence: CASSESGTLTTYEQYF.

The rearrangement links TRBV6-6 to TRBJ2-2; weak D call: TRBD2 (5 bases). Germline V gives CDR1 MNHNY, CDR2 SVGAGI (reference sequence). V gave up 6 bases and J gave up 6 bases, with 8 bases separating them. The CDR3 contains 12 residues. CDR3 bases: TGTGCCAGCAGGGAGGTGCCCGGGGAGCTGTTTTTT. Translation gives CASREVPGELFF.

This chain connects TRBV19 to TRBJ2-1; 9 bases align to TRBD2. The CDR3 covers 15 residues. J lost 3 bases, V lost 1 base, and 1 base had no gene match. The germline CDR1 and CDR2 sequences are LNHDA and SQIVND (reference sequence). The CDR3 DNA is TGTGCCAGTAGTATAGGACTAGCGGTCTACAATGAGCAGTTCTTC. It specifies CASSIGLAVYNEQFF.

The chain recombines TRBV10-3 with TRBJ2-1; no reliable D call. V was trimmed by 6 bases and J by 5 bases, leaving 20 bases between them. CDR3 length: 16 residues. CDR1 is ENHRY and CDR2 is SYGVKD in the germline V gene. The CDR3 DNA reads TGTGCCATCAGCTTCGAGGAGACCCTTGGCGACAATGAGCAGTTCTTC. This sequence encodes CAISFEETLGDNEQFF.

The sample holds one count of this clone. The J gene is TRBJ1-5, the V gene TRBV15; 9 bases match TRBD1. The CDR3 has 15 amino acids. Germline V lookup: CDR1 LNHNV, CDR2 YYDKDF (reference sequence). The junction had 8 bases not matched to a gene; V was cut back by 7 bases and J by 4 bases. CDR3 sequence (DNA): TGTGCCACCAACACAGGACAGGGGAGTAATCAGCCCCAGCATTTT. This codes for CATNTGQGSNQPQHF.

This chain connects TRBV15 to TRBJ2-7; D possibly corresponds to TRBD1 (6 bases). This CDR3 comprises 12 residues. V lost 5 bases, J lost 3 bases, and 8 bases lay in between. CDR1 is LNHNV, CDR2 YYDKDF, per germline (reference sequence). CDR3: CATSETGYEQYF. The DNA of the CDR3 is TGTGCCACCAGCGAGACAGGCTACGAGCAGTACTTC.

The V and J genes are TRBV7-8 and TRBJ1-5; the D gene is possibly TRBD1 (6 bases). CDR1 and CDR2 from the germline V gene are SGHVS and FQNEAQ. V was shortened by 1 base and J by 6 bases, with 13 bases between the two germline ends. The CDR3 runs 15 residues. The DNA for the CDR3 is TGTGCCAGCAGCTTAGAGGGCAGGGGCAGTCAGCCCCAGCATTTT. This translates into CASSLEGRGSQPQHF.

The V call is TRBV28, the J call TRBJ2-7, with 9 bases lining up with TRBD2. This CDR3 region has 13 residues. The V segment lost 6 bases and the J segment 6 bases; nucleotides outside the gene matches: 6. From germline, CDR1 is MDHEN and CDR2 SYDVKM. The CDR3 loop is CASSLGLAFEQYF. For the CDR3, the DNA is TGTGCCAGCAGCCTCGGACTAGCGTTCGAGCAGTACTTC.

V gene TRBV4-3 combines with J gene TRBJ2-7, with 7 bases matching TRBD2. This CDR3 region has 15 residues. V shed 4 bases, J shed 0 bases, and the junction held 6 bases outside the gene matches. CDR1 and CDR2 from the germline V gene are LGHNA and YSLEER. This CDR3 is CASSLGGEGSYEQYF. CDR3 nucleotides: TGCGCCAGCAGCCTGGGGGGGGAGGGCTCCTACGAGCAGTACTTC.

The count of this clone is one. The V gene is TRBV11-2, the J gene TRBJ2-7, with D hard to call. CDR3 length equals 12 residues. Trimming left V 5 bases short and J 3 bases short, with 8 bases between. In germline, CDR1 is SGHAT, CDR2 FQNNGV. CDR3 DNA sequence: TGTGCCAGCAGCCGTGCAGGCTACGAGCAGTACTTC. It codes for CASSRAGYEQYF. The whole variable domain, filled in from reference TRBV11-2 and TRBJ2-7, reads EAGVAQSPRYKIIEKRQSVAFWCNPISGHATLYWYQQILGQGPKLLIQFQNNGVVDDSQLPKDRFSAERLKGVDSTLKIQPAKLEDSAVYLCASSRAGYEQYFGPGTRLTVT.

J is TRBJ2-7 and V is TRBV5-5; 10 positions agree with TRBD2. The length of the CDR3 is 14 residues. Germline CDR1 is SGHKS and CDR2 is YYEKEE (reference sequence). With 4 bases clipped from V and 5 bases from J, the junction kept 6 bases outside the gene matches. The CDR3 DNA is TGTGCCAGCAGCGAACCGGGACTAGCGCACGAGCAGTACTTC. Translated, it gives CASSEPGLAHEQYF. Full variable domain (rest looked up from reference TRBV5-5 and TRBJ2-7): DAGVTQSPTHLIKTRGQQVTLRCSPISGHKSVSWYQQVLGQGPQFIFQYYEKEERGRGNFPDRFSARQFPNYSSELNVNALLLGDSALYLCASSEPGLAHEQYFGPGTRLTVT.

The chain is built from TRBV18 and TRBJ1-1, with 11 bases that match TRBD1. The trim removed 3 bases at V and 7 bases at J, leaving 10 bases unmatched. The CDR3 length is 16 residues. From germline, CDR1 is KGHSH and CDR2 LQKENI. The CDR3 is CASSPWDRGNFDEAFF. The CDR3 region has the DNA TGTGCCAGCTCACCTTGGGACAGGGGGAATTTCGATGAAGCTTTCTTT.

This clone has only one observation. CDR3 sequence: CARGGSGPELYEQYF. In DNA, the CDR3 is TGTGCCAGGGGGGGTAGCGGGCCAGAACTCTACGAGCAGTACTTC. The V call is TRBV2, the J call TRBJ2-7; 7 bases are a match to TRBD2. V lost 9 bases, J lost 3 bases, and 14 bases stayed unmatched. Germline-derived CDR1 and CDR2 are SNHLY and FYNNEI. The CDR3 is 15 residues long.

The CDR3 sequence is CASSLELPYSYEQYF. The CDR3, as DNA: TGCGCCAGCAGCTTGGAATTACCCTACTCCTACGAGCAGTACTTC. The genes are TRBV5-1 and TRBJ2-7, with D unresolved. Germline-derived CDR1 and CDR2 are SGHRS and YFSETQ. Deletions cut 0 bases from V and 0 bases from J, with 10 bases between. The CDR3 is 15 residues long.

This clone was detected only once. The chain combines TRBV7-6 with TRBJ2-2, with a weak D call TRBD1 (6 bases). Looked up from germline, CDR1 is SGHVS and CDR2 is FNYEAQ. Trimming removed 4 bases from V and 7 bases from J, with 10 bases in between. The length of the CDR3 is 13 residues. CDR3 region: CASSSRDIGELFF. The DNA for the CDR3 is TGTGCCAGCAGCTCCAGGGACATCGGGGAGCTGTTTTTT.

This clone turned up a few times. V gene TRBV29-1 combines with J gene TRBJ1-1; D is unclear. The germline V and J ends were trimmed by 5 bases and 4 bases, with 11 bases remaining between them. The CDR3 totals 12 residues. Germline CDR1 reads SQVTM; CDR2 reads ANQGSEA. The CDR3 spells CSVRTGGTEAFF. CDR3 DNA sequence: TGCAGCGTTCGGACGGGAGGCACTGAAGCTTTCTTT.